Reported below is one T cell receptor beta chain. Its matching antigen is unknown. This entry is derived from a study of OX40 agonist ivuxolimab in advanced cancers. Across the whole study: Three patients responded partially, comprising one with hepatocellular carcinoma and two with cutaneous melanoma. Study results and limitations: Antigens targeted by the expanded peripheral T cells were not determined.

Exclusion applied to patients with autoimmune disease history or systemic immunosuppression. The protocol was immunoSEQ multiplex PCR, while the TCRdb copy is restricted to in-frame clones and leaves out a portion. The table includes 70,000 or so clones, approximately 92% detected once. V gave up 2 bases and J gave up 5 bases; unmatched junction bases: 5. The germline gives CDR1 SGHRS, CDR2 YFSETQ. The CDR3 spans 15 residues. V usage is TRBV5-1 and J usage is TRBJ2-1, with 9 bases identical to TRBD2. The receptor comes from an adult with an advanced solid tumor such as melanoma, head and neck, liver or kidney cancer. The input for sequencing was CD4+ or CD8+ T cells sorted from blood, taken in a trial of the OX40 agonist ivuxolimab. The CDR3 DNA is TGCGCCAGCAGCTTTAGCGGGGGCGCGAACAATGAGCAGTTCTTC. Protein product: CASSFSGGANNEQFF. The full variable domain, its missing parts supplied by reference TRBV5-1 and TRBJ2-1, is KAGVTQTPRYLIKTRGQQVTLSCSPISGHRSVSWYQQTPGQGLQFLFEYFSETQRNKGNFPGRFSGRQFSNSRSEMNVSTLELGDSALYLCASSFSGGANNEQFFGPGTRLTVL.